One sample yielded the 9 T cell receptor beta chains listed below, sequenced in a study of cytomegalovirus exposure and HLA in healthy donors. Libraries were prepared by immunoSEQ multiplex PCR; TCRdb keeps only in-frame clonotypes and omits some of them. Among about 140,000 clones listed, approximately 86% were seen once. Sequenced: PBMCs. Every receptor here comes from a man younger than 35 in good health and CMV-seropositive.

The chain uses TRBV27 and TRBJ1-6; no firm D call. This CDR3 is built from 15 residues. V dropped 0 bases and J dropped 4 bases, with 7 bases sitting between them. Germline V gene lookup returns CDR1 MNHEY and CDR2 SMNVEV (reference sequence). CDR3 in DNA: TGTGCCAGCAGTTTATCTCTACAGTATAATTCACCCCTCCACTTT. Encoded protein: CASSLSLQYNSPLHF.

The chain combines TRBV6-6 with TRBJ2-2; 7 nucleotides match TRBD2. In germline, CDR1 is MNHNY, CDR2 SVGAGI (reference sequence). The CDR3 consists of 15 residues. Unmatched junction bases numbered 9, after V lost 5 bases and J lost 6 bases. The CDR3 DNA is TGTGCCAGCAGTCCCCCGACGGGGGGTTCCGGGGAGCTGTTTTTT. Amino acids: CASSPPTGGSGELFF.

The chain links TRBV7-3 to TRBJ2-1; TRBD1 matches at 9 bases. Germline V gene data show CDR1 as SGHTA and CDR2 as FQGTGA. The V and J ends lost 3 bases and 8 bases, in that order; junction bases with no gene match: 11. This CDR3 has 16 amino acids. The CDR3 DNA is TGTGCCAGCAGCTTGGGGCCGGACAGGGGAAGGTATGAGCAGTTCTTC. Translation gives CASSLGPDRGRYEQFF.

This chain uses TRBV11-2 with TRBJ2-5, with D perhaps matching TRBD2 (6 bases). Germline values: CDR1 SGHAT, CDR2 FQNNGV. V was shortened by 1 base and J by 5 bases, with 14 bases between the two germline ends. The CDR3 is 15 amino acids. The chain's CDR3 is CASSLAGVFGETQYF. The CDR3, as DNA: TGTGCCAGCAGCTTAGCGGGAGTATTCGGGGAGACCCAGTACTTC. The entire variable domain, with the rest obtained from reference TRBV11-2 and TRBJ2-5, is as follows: EAGVAQSPRYKIIEKRQSVAFWCNPISGHATLYWYQQILGQGPKLLIQFQNNGVVDDSQLPKDRFSAERLKGVDSTLKIQPAKLEDSAVYLCASSLAGVFGETQYFGPGTRLLVL.

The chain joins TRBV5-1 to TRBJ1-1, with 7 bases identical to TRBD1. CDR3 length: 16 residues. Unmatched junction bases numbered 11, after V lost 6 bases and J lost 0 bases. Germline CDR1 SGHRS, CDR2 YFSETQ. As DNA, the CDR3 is TGCGCCAGCAAAAGGAGTGGGGACAGACTGAACACTGAAGCTTTCTTT. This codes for CASKRSGDRLNTEAFF.

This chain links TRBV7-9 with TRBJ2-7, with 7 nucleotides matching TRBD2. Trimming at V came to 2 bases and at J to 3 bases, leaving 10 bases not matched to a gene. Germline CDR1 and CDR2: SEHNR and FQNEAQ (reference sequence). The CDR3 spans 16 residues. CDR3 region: CASSLYNGAGVYEQYF. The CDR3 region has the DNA TGTGCCAGCAGCTTATATAACGGGGCGGGGGTCTACGAGCAGTACTTC.

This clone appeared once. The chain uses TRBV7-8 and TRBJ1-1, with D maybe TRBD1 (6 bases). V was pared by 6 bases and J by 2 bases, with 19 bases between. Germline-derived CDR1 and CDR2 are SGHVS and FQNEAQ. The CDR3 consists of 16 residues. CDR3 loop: CASRGTTLPPNTEAFF. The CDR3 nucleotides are TGTGCCAGCAGAGGGACAACTCTACCCCCCAACACTGAAGCTTTCTTT.

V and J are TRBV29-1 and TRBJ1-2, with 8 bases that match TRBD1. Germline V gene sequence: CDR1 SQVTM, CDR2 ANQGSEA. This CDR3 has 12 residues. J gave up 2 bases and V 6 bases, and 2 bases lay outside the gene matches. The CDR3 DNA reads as TGCAGCGTCGGACAGGGAAACTATGGCTACACCTTC. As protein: CSVGQGNYGYTF.

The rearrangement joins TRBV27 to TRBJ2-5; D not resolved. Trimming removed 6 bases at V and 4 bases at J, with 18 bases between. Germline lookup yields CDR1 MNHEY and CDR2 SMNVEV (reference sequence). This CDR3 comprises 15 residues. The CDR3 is CASSNSVGVAETQYF. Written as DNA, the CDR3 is TGTGCCAGCAGCAACTCGGTCGGAGTCGCAGAGACCCAGTACTTC.